Listed below are T cell receptor beta chains from one sample, sequenced in a study of PD-L1 blockade in urothelial cancer. The protocol was immunoSEQ multiplex PCR, while the TCRdb copy is restricted to in-frame clones and leaves out a portion. The profile covers tens of thousands of clones, with nearly 85% appearing a single time and 15% to 18% taken by the ten largest. The sequences come from PBMCs, collected around atezolizumab (anti-PD-L1) treatment. The receptors here all came from a man aged 60 to 75 with urothelial cancer. CDR3s include the opening cysteine and the closing phenylalanine or tryptophan. Each record gives: V gene, J gene, clone size, D gene, CDR3 protein, CDR3 DNA. The D gene is left open where the match is weak. Not every row has a clone size; where given, it reads once, few, many or a size class.

TRBV5-6	TRBJ2-7	.	TRBD2	CASMLAGPYEQYF	TGTGCCAGCATGCTAGCGGGACCCTATGAGCAGTACTTC
TRBV7-9	TRBJ2-5	few	TRBD2	CASSLGGGRAVQETQYF	TGTGCCAGCAGCTTAGGGGGCGGGAGGGCCGTCCAAGAGACCCAGTACTTC
TRBV5-1	TRBJ2-3	once	TRBD2	CASSPILSGTSGSSTDTQYF	TGCGCCAGCAGCCCAATATTGTCCGGGACTAGCGGTTCTAGCACAGATACGCAGTATTTT
TRBV27	TRBJ2-5	.	TRBD2	CASSPGTSGGETQYF	TGTGCCAGCAGCCCCGGGACTAGCGGGGGGGAGACCCAGTACTTC
TRBV7-9	TRBJ2-3	.	TRBD2	CASSSSGSTDTQYF	TGTGCCAGCAGCTCTAGCGGGAGCACAGATACGCAGTATTTT
TRBV6-1	TRBJ1-5	many	.	CASSLGQNQPQHF	TGTGCCAGCAGCCTAGGACAGAATCAGCCCCAGCATTTT
TRBV19	TRBJ1-2	.	TRBD1	CASSILGQGVHGYTF	TGTGCCAGTAGTATTTTGGGACAGGGTGTGCATGGCTACACCTTC
TRBV5-4	TRBJ2-2	once	TRBD1	CASSLGQGAGELFF	TGTGCCAGCAGCTTGGGACAGGGGGCCGGGGAGCTGTTTTTT
TRBV15	TRBJ1-1	.	TRBD1	CATSRDRQGYTEAFF	TGTGCCACCAGCAGAGATCGACAGGGGTACACTGAAGCTTTCTTT
TRBV6-6	TRBJ1-5	.	TRBD1	CASRKTGGGNQPQHF	TGTGCCAGCAGAAAAACAGGGGGCGGCAATCAGCCCCAGCATTTT
TRBV7-2	TRBJ2-2	.	TRBD2	CASSPGLVGELFF	TGTGCCAGCAGCCCAGGACTAGTCGGGGAGCTGTTTTTT
TRBV2	TRBJ2-1	.	TRBD2	CASLLEAGGINEQFF	TGTGCCAGCCTTCTTGAGGCGGGAGGTATCAATGAGCAGTTCTTC
TRBV6-4	TRBJ2-3	.	.	CASGREYGDTQYF	TGTGCCAGCGGTAGGGAGTATGGAGATACGCAGTATTTT
TRBV27	TRBJ2-5	.	.	CASSLQGSGETQYF	TGTGCCAGCAGTTTACAGGGAAGTGGAGAGACCCAGTACTTC
TRBV7-2	TRBJ2-3	.	.	CASSYPGVGQYF	TGTGCCAGCAGTTATCCGGGAGTCGGCCAGTATTTT
TRBV19	TRBJ2-1	.	TRBD2	CASNALAGGYNEQFF	TGTGCCAGTAACGCCCTAGCGGGAGGGTACAATGAGCAGTTCTTC
TRBV19	TRBJ1-5	.	TRBD1	CASSTGAGPQHF	TGTGCCAGTAGCACAGGGGCTGGGCCCCAGCATTTT
TRBV5-6	TRBJ2-7	.	TRBD1	CASSFTGTGVREQYF	TGTGCCAGCAGTTTTACCGGGACAGGGGTCCGCGAGCAGTACTTC
TRBV29-1	TRBJ1-2	.	TRBD1	CSGGKGQGTYGYTF	TGCAGCGGTGGTAAGGGACAGGGCACCTATGGCTACACCTTC
TRBV5-4	TRBJ2-1	.	.	CASSLLESSYNEQFF	TGTGCCAGCAGCTTACTAGAGAGCTCCTACAATGAGCAGTTCTTC
TRBV11-2	TRBJ2-1	.	.	CASSLSWSSYNEQFF	TGTGCCAGCAGCTTAAGCTGGAGCTCCTACAATGAGCAGTTCTTC
TRBV27	TRBJ2-6	.	TRBD2	CASSPRGGSGANVLTF	TGTGCCAGCAGTCCGCGGGGGGGCTCTGGGGCCAACGTCCTGACTTTC
TRBV2	TRBJ1-6	once	.	CASSFKGDSPLHF	TGTGCCAGCAGTTTCAAGGGGGATTCACCCCTCCACTTT
TRBV19	TRBJ1-1	.	.	CASIILQGPNTEAFF	TGTGCCAGTATCATCCTCCAGGGGCCAAACACTGAAGCTTTCTTT
TRBV14	TRBJ2-2	.	TRBD1	CASSQVGQGATGELFF	TGTGCCAGCAGCCAAGTGGGGCAGGGGGCGACCGGGGAGCTGTTTTTT
TRBV2	TRBJ1-5	.	.	CASSEGSTGSQPQHF	TGTGCCAGCAGTGAGGGGTCAACGGGGAGTCAGCCCCAGCATTTT
TRBV10-3	TRBJ1-1	once	.	CAIWTGERSNTEAFF	TGTGCCATCTGGACGGGGGAGAGGTCTAACACTGAAGCTTTCTTT
TRBV15	TRBJ2-7	.	TRBD2	CATRQLAGGISYEQYF	TGTGCCACCAGACAACTAGCGGGAGGGATCTCCTACGAGCAGTACTTC
TRBV11-3	TRBJ2-5	.	.	CASSLDPFGTQYF	TGTGCCAGCAGCTTAGACCCCTTCGGGACCCAGTACTTC